The 19 T cell receptor beta chains listed next were all sequenced from one sample in a study of T cells after yellow fever vaccination (dated by TCRdb to the late 2010s). Library preparation used 5' RACE. The data were produced on an Illumina HiSeq 2500. The public reads were quality trimmed at Q25 with fastp and then assembled into clones with MiXCR by TCRdb, keeping productive beta chains. Each CDR3 protein gets just one entry, which takes the most common genes and DNA from the rows behind it. Across this sample there are under 600,000 distinct CDR3 sequences, with roughly 12% seen only once. Of the sample, more than 12% is held by the ten largest clones. The meaning of the sample's treatment or condition label: live attenuated yellow fever vaccine strain. The material sequenced was PBMCs, taken on the day of the yellow fever booster vaccination. The receptors shown here come from a man younger than 45 who received the YFV17D yellow fever vaccine.

This clonotype occurred a few times. The chain uses TRBV7-2 and TRBJ2-7; D is perhaps TRBD2 (7 bases). CDR1 and CDR2 from the germline V gene are SGHTA and FQGNSA. The germline V and J ends were trimmed by 5 bases and 6 bases, with 17 bases remaining between them. This CDR3 is 14 amino acids long. In DNA, the CDR3 is TGTGCCAGCAGCCACCAAGGGGGAGGGGTCGAGCAGTACTTC. It specifies CASSHQGGGVEQYF.

The chain has TRBV10-3 and TRBJ2-7, with D possibly being TRBD1 (6 bases). The CDR3 spans 12 residues. CDR1 ENHRY and CDR2 SYGVKD come from the germline V gene. V lost 8 bases and J lost 1, with 9 bases in between. Here the CDR3 DNA reads TGTGCCATCCGGGACATGTCCTACGAGCAGTACTTC. Translating it yields CAIRDMSYEQYF.

Only a few counts were recorded for this clonotype. The V and J genes are TRBV7-2 and TRBJ1-4, with 7 bases identical to TRBD1. Germline-derived CDR1 and CDR2 are SGHTA and FQGNSA. V lost 4 bases, J lost 2 bases, and 4 bases stayed unmatched. CDR3 size: 15 residues. The CDR3 DNA is TGTGCCAGCAGCTCACAGGGGTCCACTAATGAAAAACTGTTTTTT. Its translation is CASSSQGSTNEKLFF. Together with reference TRBV7-2 and TRBJ1-4, the CDR3 gives the full variable domain: GAGVSQSPSNKVTEKGKDVELRCDPISGHTALYWYRQSLGQGLEFLIYFQGNSAPDKSGLPSDRFSAERTGGSVSTLTIQRTQQEDSAVYLCASSSQGSTNEKLFFGSGTQLSVL.

This clonotype was counted a few times. The CDR3 loop reads CASSPPTTSGETQYF. The CDR3 DNA is TGCGCCAGCAGCCCCCCAACGACTAGCGGGGAGACCCAGTACTTC. The chain joins TRBV5-1 to TRBJ2-5, with TRBD2 identical over 10 bases. The CDR3 is 15 residues long. The ends lost 4 bases at V and 5 bases at J; junction bases unmatched: 8. From germline, CDR1 is SGHRS and CDR2 YFSETQ.

The chain employs TRBV19 and TRBJ2-1, with 11 bases identical to TRBD2. CDR1 and CDR2 from the germline V gene are LNHDA and SQIVND (reference sequence). V was clipped by 7 bases and J by 5 bases; unmatched bases: 4. The CDR3 covers 14 residues. CDR3 loop: CASKLTSGDNEQFF. DNA for the CDR3: TGTGCCAGTAAATTGACTAGCGGGGACAATGAGCAGTTCTTC.

The chain couples TRBV5-5 to TRBJ2-1; no reliable D call. Germline V gene data show CDR1 as SGHKS and CDR2 as YYEKEE (reference sequence). V lost 1 base and J lost 7, with 9 bases in between. The CDR3 contains 13 residues. This CDR3 reads CASSLRTENEQFF. The CDR3 DNA reads TGTGCCAGCAGCTTGCGTACAGAAAATGAGCAGTTCTTC.

The chain recombines TRBV6-2 or TRBV6-3 with TRBJ2-5, with D possibly TRBD2 on 6 matching bases. The germline gives CDR1 MNHEY, CDR2 SVGEGT. V lost 6 bases and J 2 bases, leaving 16 bases between the germline ends. The CDR3 runs 15 residues. CDR3: CASSLRLRGQETQYF. DNA of the CDR3: TGTGCCAGCAGCCTTCGGCTTCGGGGGCAAGAGACCCAGTACTTC.

This clonotype was counted only a few times. The genes are TRBV12-3 or TRBV12-4 and TRBJ1-1; D not certain. Trimming took 6 bases from V and 0 from J, leaving 11 bases between them. CDR3 size: 14 residues. CDR3: CASSPQVLNTEAFF. In DNA, the CDR3 is TGTGCCAGCAGCCCTCAGGTCTTGAACACTGAAGCTTTCTTT.

This clonotype was found a few times. This chain links TRBV18 with TRBJ2-5; D gene uncertain. The CDR3 is 14 amino acids. Trimming cost V 3 bases and J 4 bases, with 12 bases left between them. Germline V gives CDR1 KGHSH, CDR2 LQKENI. The CDR3 DNA reads TGTGCCAGCTCACCTACTGGGAAAAGAGAGACCCAGTACTTC. Its protein product is CASSPTGKRETQYF. The whole variable domain, filled in from reference TRBV18 and TRBJ2-5, reads NAGVMQNPRHLVRRRGQEARLRCSPMKGHSHVYWYRQLPEEGLKFMVYLQKENIIDESGMPKERFSAEFPKEGPSILRIQQVVRGDSAAYFCASSPTGKRETQYFGPGTRLLVL.

The table lists this clonotype with a few counts. The chain couples TRBV20-1 to TRBJ2-5, with a weak D call TRBD2 (5 bases). The CDR3 runs 12 residues. Looked up from germline, CDR1 is DFQATT and CDR2 is SNEGSKA (reference sequence). Trimming took off 4 bases at V and 3 bases at J, with 9 bases between the two ends. CDR3: CSATAGKETQYF. CDR3 sequence (DNA): TGCAGTGCTACCGCGGGTAAAGAGACCCAGTACTTC.

V usage is TRBV6-1 and J usage is TRBJ1-1; tentatively, D is TRBD1 (5 bases). The CDR3 loop spans 17 amino acids. CDR1 and CDR2 from the germline V gene are MNHNS and SASEGT. V was cut by 5 bases and J by 0 bases, with 19 bases left in between. The chain's CDR3 is CASSLTVLGDLNTEAFF. The CDR3 DNA reads as TGTGCCAGCAGTCTTACAGTCTTGGGGGACTTGAACACTGAAGCTTTCTTT.

This clonotype was observed at least ten times. The gene calls are TRBV5-4 and TRBJ2-1, with TRBD2 identical over 8 bases. J was trimmed by 0 bases and V by 5 bases; bases with no gene match: 4. Germline V gene sequence: CDR1 SGHNT, CDR2 YYREEE (reference sequence). The CDR3 has 15 residues. In DNA form, the CDR3 reads TGTGCCAGCAGTCGTGGACTAGCCTCCTACAATGAGCAGTTCTTC. This codes for CASSRGLASYNEQFF.

The rearrangement links TRBV7-2 to TRBJ2-7; no definite D call. The CDR3 spans 12 residues. Trimming removed 4 bases at V and 4 bases at J, with 8 bases between. Germline V gives CDR1 SGHTA, CDR2 FQGNSA. CDR3 in DNA: TGTGCCAGCAGCTGGGGTGATTACGAGCAGTACTTC. It translates to CASSWGDYEQYF.

This clonotype has only a few counts. This chain joins TRBV14 and TRBJ2-3; tentatively, D is TRBD2 (6 bases). V was shortened by 0 bases and J by 0 bases, with 13 bases between the two germline ends. This CDR3 is 17 amino acids long. CDR1 and CDR2 from the germline V gene are SGHDN and FVKESK. The CDR3 DNA reads as TGTGCCAGCAGCCAAGATCGGGGACTTACTAGCACAGATACGCAGTATTTT. It specifies CASSQDRGLTSTDTQYF.

The chain joins TRBV20-1 to TRBJ2-7, with TRBD1 matching 11 bases. The CDR3 has 17 residues. Germline values: CDR1 DFQATT, CDR2 SNEGSKA (reference sequence). J lost 0 bases, V lost 0 bases, and 7 bases had no gene match. The CDR3: CSAREGQGVRSSYEQYF. For the CDR3, the DNA is TGCAGTGCTAGAGAGGGACAGGGGGTACGGAGCTCCTACGAGCAGTACTTC.

The chain carries TRBV12-3 or TRBV12-4 and TRBJ2-5; maybe TRBD2 (5 bases). V lost 2 bases and J lost 5, with 12 bases in between. The CDR3 loop spans 14 amino acids. CDR3 nucleotides: TGTGCCAGCAGTTTATCGGGGTTTCAGGAGACCCAGTACTTC. The encoded protein is CASSLSGFQETQYF.

This clonotype was detected a few times. The chain has TRBV7-2 and TRBJ1-5; tentative D call: TRBD1 (5 bases). Between the trimmed V and J ends, which lost 7 bases and 3 bases, there was a span of 10 bases. This CDR3 is built from 13 residues. CDR1 is SGHTA, CDR2 FQGNSA, per germline. CDR3 DNA sequence: TGTGCCAGCACCCAGGGAGCCAATCAGCCCCAGCATTTT. Its translation is CASTQGANQPQHF.

This chain uses TRBV15 with TRBJ2-2; the match to TRBD2 covers 12 bases. This CDR3 has 17 amino acids. Per the germline V gene, CDR1 is LNHNV and CDR2 is YYDKDF (reference sequence). The J segment lost 6 bases and the V segment lost 5 bases, leaving 10 bases of the junction unmatched. The chain's CDR3 is CATSPLRLAGVPGELFF. The CDR3 DNA reads TGTGCCACCAGCCCTCTTCGACTAGCGGGAGTTCCCGGGGAGCTGTTTTTT.

The gene calls are TRBV5-1 and TRBJ2-2; the match to TRBD2 covers 9 bases. V was pared by 0 bases and J by 5 bases, with 5 bases of the junction left unmatched. The V gene's germline CDR1 is SGHRS and CDR2 YFSETQ. This CDR3 has 16 residues. In nucleotides, the CDR3 is TGCGCCAGCAGCTTGGTTATTACTAGCGGGACCGGGGAGCTGTTTTTT. Translating gives CASSLVITSGTGELFF.